The source of this T cell receptor beta chain is a study of T cell changes during pregnancy in multiple sclerosis. Germline CDR1 reads MGHDK; CDR2 reads SYGVNS. V was cut by 5 bases and J by 6 bases, with 16 bases left in between. CDR3 length equals 14 residues. This clone has only one observation. Profiled with immunoSEQ multiplex PCR; TCRdb holds only in-frame clones, not every one. This table holds under 60,000 clones, around 93% found once. This material consisted of CD4+ T cells from peripheral blood mononuclear cells, taken after pregnancy. The rearrangement joins TRBV25-1 to TRBJ1-2, with unresolved D. This TCR was recovered from a female donor with multiple sclerosis, enrolled in a pregnancy study. The CDR3 DNA is TGTGCCAGCAGTAAGCTAGCGGGGTCTGATGGCTACACCTTC. Translated, it gives CASSKLAGSDGYTF.